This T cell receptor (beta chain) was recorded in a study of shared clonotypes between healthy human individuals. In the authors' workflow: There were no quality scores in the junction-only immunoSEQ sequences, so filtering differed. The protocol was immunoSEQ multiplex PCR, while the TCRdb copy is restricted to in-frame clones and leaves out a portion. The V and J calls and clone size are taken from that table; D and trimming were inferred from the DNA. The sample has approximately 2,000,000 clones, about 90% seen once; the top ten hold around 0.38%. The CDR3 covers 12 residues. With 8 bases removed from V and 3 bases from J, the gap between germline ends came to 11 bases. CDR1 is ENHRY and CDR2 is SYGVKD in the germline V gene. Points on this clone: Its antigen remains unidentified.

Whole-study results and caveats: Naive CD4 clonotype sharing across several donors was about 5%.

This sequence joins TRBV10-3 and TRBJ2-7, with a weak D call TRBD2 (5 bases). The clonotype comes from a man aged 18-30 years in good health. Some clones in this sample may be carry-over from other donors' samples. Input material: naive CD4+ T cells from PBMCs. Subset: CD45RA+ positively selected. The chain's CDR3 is CAIAVEGYEQYF. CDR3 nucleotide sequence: TGTGCCATCGCAGTTGAGGGCTACGAGCAGTACTTC.